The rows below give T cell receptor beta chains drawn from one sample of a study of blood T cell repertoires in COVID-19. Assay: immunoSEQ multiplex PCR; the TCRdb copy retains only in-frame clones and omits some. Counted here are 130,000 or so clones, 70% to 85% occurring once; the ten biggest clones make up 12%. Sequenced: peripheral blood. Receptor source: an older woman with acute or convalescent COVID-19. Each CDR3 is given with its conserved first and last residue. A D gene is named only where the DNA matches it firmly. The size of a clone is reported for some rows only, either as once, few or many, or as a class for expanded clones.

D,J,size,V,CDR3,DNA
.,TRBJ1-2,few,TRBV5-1,CASSLGDRGHGYTF,TGCGCCAGCAGCTTGGGAGACAGAGGTCATGGCTACACCTTC
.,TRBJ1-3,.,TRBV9,CASTPSISGNTIYF,TGTGCCAGCACTCCAAGCATCTCTGGAAACACCATATATTTT
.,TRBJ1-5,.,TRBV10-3,CAISDVLGEPQHF,TGTGCCATCAGTGATGTTTTAGGGGAGCCCCAGCATTTT
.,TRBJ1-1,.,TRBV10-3,CAIRDTEDTEAFF,TGTGCCATCCGGGACACCGAAGATACTGAAGCTTTCTTT
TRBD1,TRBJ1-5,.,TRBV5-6,CASSNRGTNQPQHF,TGTGCCAGCAGCAACAGGGGGACTAATCAGCCCCAGCATTTT
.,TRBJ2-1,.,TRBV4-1,CASSLGRSLDNEQFF,TGCGCCAGCAGCCTCGGTCGCTCCCTGGACAATGAGCAGTTCTTC
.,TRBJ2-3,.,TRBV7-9,CASSYPLTGGNTDTQYF,TGTGCCAGCAGCTACCCTTTGACCGGGGGAAACACAGATACGCAGTATTTT
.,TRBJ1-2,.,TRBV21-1,CASSKPRRQGAPGGYTF,TGTGCCAGCAGTAAACCTCGAAGACAGGGAGCCCCGGGTGGCTACACCTTC
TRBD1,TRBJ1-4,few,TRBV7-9,CASSLGQGGEKLFF,TGTGCCAGCAGCTTGGGACAGGGGGGCGAAAAACTGTTTTTT
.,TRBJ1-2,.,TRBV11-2,CASSFTDPFVRYTF,TGTGCCAGCAGCTTTACAGACCCCTTCGTACGCTACACCTTC
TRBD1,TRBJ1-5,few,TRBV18,CASSPTGGNQPQHF,TGTGCCAGCTCACCGACAGGGGGCAATCAGCCCCAGCATTTT
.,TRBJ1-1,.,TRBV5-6,CASSPTLNTEAFF,TGTGCCAGCAGCCCTACGTTGAACACTGAAGCTTTCTTT
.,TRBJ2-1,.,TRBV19,CASRRRGTNEQFF,TGTGCCAGTAGACGGAGGGGAACCAATGAGCAGTTCTTC
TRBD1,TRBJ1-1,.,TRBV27,CASSSYDRGSEAFF,TGTGCCAGCAGCTCCTACGACAGGGGTTCTGAAGCTTTCTTT
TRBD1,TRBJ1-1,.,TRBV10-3,CAIRPTGEYTEAFF,TGTGCCATCAGGCCGACAGGGGAATACACTGAAGCTTTCTTT
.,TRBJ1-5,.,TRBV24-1,CATSDGQYNQPQHF,TGTGCCACCAGTGACGGACAGTACAATCAGCCCCAGCATTTT
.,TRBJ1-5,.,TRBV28,CASSFRGISNQPQHF,TGTGCCAGCAGTTTCCGGGGGATCAGCAATCAGCCCCAGCATTTT
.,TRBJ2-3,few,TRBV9,CASSVARGSDTQYF,TGTGCCAGCAGCGTAGCCCGGGGGTCAGATACGCAGTATTTT
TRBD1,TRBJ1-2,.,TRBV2,CASSEDQGGYYGYTF,TGTGCCAGCAGTGAAGATCAAGGGGGCTACTATGGCTACACCTTC
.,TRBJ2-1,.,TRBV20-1,CSAFSFNEQFF,TGCAGTGCTTTTAGTTTCAATGAGCAGTTCTTC
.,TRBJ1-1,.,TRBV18,CASSPRGGENTEAFF,TGTGCCAGCTCACCCAGAGGGGGGGAGAACACTGAAGCTTTCTTT
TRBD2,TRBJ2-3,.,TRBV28,CALQRGGSDTQYF,TGTGCTCTACAGCGGGGGGGATCGGATACGCAGTATTTT
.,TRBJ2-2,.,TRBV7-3,CASSGQTTGELFF,TGTGCCAGCAGCGGACAGACAACAGGGGAGCTGTTTTTT
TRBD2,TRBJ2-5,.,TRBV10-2,CASSEERGGSQYF,TGCGCCAGCAGTGAGGAGCGGGGGGGCTCCCAGTACTTC
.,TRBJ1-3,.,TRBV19,CASSIGVSGNTIYF,TGTGCCAGTAGTATAGGAGTCTCTGGAAACACCATATATTTT
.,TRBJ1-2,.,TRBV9,CASSGQDPRAGSGYTF,TGTGCCAGCAGCGGACAGGATCCTAGGGCGGGTTCTGGCTACACCTTC
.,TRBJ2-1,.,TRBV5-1,CASTSGQSYNEQFF,TGCGCCAGCACATCAGGACAGTCCTACAATGAGCAGTTCTTC
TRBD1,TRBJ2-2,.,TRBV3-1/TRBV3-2,CASSQRQGAPGELFF,TGTGCCAGCAGCCAAAGACAGGGGGCACCCGGGGAGCTGTTTTTT
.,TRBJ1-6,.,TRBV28,CASKQASYNSPLHF,TGTGCCAGCAAACAGGCGTCCTATAATTCACCCCTCCACTTT
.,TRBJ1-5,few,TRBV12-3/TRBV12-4,CASSSGRSQHF,TGTGCCAGCAGTTCAGGGAGGTCCCAGCATTTT
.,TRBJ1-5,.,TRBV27,CASSSVSRGTNQPQHF,TGTGCCAGCAGCTCAGTGTCCAGGGGTACCAATCAGCCCCAGCATTTT
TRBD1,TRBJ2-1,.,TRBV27,CASSLDGQGARNEQFF,TGTGCCAGCAGCTTAGATGGACAGGGGGCACGGAATGAGCAGTTCTTC
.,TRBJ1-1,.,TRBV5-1,CASSLGPGDTEAFF,TGCGCCAGCAGCTTGGGGCCAGGGGACACTGAAGCTTTCTTT
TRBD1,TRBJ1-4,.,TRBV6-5,CASRPGQANEKLFF,TGTGCCAGCAGACCGGGACAGGCAAATGAAAAACTGTTTTTT
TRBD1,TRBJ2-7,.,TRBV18,CASSHRDRPYEQYF,TGTGCCAGCTCACACCGGGACAGACCCTACGAGCAGTACTTC
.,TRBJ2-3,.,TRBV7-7,CASSLLGSRTDTQYF,TGTGCCAGCAGCTTACTCGGTTCCCGCACAGATACGCAGTATTTT
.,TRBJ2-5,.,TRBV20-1,CSVRRETQYF,TGCAGTGTCCGTCGGGAGACCCAGTACTTC
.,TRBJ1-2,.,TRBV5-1,CASSLGALDYTF,TGCGCCAGCAGCTTGGGGGCCTTAGACTACACCTTC
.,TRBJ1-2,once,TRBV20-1,CSASQGRGYTF,TGCAGTGCTAGTCAGGGTCGTGGCTACACCTTC
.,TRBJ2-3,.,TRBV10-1,CASSPDSSSTDTQYF,TGCGCCAGCAGTCCGGACAGTTCAAGCACAGATACGCAGTATTTT
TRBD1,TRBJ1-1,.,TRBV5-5,CASSRLDRGGTEAFF,TGTGCCAGCAGCCGACTGGACAGGGGCGGAACTGAAGCTTTCTTT
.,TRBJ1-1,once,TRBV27,CASRGGLTGNTEAFF,TGTGCCAGCAGAGGGGGATTGACGGGGAACACTGAAGCTTTCTTT
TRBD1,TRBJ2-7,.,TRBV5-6,CASSSGTGNYEQYF,TGTGCCAGCAGCTCGGGGACAGGGAACTACGAGCAGTACTTC